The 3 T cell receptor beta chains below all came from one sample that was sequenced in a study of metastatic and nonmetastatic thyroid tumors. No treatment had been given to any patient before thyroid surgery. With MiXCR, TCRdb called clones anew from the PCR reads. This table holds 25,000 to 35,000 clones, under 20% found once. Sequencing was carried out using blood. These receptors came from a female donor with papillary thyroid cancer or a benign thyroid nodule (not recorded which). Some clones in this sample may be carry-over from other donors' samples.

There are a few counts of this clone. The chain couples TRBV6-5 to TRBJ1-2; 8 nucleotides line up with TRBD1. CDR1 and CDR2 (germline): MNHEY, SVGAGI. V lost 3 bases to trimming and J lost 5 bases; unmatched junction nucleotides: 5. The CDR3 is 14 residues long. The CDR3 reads CASSYFQGAYGYTF. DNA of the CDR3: TGTGCCAGCAGTTATTTTCAGGGGGCTTATGGCTACACCTTC.

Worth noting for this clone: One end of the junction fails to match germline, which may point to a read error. The CDR3 region has the DNA TGTGCCAGCATTTACTCTTACACTAGCGGGGGGGCAACATATACGCAGTATTTT. It is translated as CASIYSYTSGGATYTQYF. The chain recombines TRBV6-6 with TRBJ2-3, with 13 bases aligning to TRBD2. Germline V lookup: CDR1 MNHNY, CDR2 SVGAGI (reference sequence). The CDR3 contains 18 residues.

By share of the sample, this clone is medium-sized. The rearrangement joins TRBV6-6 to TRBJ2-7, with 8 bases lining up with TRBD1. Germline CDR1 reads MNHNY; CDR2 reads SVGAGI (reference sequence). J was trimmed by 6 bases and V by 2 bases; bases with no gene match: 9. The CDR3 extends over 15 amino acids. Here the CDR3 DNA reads TGTGCCAGCAGTTACAAGGGCAGGGGGCTTGGCGAGCAGTACTTC. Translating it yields CASSYKGRGLGEQYF.